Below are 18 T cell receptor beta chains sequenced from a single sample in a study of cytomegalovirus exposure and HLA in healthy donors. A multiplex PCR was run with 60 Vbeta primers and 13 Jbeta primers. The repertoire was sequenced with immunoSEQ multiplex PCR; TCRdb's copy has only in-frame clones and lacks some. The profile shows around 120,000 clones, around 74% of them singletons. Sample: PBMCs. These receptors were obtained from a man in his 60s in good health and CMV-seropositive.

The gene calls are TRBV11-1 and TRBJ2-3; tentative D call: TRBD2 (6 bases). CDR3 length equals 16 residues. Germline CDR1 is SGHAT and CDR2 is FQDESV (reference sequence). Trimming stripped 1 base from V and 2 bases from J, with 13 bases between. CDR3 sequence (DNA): TGTGCCAGCAGCTTAGAGGGCGGGGAGCCCACAGATACGCAGTATTTT. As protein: CASSLEGGEPTDTQYF.

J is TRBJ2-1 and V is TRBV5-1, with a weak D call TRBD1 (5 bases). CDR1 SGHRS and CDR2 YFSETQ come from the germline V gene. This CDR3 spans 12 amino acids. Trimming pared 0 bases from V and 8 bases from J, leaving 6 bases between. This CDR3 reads CASSLVGDEQFF. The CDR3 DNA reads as TGCGCCAGCAGCTTGGTAGGGGATGAGCAGTTCTTC.

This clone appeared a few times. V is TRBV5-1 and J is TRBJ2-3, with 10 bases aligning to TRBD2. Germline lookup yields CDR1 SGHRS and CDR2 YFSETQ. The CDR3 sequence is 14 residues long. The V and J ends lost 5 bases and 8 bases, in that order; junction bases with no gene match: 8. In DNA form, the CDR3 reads TGCGCCAGCAGTCTCCTAAGCGGGAGGGCTACGCAGTATTTT. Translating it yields CASSLLSGRATQYF.

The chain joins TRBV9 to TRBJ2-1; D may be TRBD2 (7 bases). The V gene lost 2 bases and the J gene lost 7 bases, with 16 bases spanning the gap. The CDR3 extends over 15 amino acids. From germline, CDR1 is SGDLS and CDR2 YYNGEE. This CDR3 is CASSVSAGRGNEQFF. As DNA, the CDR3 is TGTGCCAGCAGCGTGTCAGCGGGGAGGGGGAATGAGCAGTTCTTC. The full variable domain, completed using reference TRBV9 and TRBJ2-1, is DSGVTQTPKHLITATGQRVTLRCSPRSGDLSVYWYQQSLDQGLQFLIQYYNGEERAKGNILERFSAQQFPDLHSELNLSSLELGDSALYFCASSVSAGRGNEQFFGPGTRLTVL.

This chain's CDR3 is CASSQDWTGRSYEQYF. The CDR3 DNA is TGCGCCAGCAGCCAAGATTGGACCGGGAGGAGCTACGAGCAGTACTTC. The rearrangement joins TRBV4-1 to TRBJ2-7, with 7 bases fitting TRBD2. Germline CDR1 reads MGHRA; CDR2 reads YSYEKL. J gave up 3 bases and V 0 bases, and 8 bases lay outside the gene matches. The CDR3 is made up of 16 amino acids.

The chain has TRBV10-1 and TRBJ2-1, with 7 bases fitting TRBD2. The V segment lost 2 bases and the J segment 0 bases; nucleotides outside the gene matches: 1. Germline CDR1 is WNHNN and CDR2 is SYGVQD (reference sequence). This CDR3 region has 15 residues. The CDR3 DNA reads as TGCGCCAGCAGTGAGGGACTAGACTCCTACAATGAGCAGTTCTTC. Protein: CASSEGLDSYNEQFF.

The CDR3 reads CAISGGPTTEAFF. In DNA, the CDR3 is TGTGCCATCAGCGGGGGGCCTACCACTGAAGCTTTCTTT. V gene TRBV10-3 combines with J gene TRBJ1-1; tentative D call: TRBD1 (6 bases). With 6 bases removed from V and 4 bases from J, the gap between germline ends came to 12 bases. Germline V gene sequence: CDR1 ENHRY, CDR2 SYGVKD. The CDR3 is made up of 13 amino acids.

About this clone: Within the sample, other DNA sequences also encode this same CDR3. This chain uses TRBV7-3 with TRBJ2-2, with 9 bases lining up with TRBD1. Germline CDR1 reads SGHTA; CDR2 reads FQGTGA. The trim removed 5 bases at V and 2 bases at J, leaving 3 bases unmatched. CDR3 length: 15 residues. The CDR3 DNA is TGTGCCAGCAGCCGGGACAGGGATAACACCGGGGAGCTGTTTTTT. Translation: CASSRDRDNTGELFF.

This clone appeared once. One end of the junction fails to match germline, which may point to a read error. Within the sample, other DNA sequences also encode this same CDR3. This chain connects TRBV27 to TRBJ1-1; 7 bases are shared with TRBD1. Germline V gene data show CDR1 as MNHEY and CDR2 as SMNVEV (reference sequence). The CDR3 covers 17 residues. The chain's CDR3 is CASSLIAGQGVGTEAFF. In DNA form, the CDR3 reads TGTGCCAGCAGCTTAATCGCCGGGCAGGGGGTTGGGACTGAAGCCTTCTTT.

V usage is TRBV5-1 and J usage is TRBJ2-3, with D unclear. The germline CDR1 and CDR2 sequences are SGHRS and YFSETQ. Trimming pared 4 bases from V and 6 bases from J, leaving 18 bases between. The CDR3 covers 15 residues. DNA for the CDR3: TGCGCCAGCAGCCAGAGTCTTAACCCCGGGGATACGCAGTATTTT. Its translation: CASSQSLNPGDTQYF.

CDR3 in DNA: TGTGCCAGCAGTGAGTGGGTCGGAGGCACCGGGGAGCTGTTTTTT. Translated: CASSEWVGGTGELFF. The gene calls are TRBV6-4 and TRBJ2-2; D is possibly TRBD2 (5 bases). Germline V gene lookup returns CDR1 MRHNA and CDR2 SNTAGT. The CDR3 contains 15 residues. V lost 3 bases to trimming and J lost 4 bases, with 12 bases between them.

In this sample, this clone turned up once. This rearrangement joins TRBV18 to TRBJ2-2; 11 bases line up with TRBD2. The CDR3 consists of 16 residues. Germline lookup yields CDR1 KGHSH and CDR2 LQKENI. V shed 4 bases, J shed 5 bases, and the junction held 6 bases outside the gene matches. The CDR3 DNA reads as TGTGCCAGCTCACAAACTAGCGGGAGTCCGACCGGGGAGCTGTTTTTT. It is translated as CASSQTSGSPTGELFF.

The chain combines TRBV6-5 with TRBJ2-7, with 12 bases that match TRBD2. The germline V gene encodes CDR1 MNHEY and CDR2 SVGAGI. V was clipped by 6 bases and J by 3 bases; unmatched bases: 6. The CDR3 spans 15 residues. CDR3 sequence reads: CASSPTSGGLYEQYF. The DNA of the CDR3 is TGTGCCAGCAGCCCTACTAGCGGGGGGCTCTACGAGCAGTACTTC.

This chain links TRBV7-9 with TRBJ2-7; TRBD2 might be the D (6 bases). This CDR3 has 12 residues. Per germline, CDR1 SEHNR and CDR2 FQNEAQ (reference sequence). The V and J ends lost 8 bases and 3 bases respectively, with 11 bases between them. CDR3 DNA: TGTGCCAGCGGGACTTCTATCTACGAGCAGTACTTC. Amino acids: CASGTSIYEQYF.

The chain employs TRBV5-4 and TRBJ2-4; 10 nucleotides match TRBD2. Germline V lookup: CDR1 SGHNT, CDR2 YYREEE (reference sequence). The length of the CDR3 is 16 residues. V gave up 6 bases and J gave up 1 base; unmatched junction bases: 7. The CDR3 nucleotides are TGTGCCAGCACCCTAGCGGGAGATCGGGCCAAAAACATTCAGTACTTC. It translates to CASTLAGDRAKNIQYF.

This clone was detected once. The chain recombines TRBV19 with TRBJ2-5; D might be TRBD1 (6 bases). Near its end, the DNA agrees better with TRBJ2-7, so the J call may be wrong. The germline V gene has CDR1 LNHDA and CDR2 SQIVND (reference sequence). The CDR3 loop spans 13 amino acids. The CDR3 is CASSIRGPYEQYF. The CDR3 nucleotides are TGTGCCAGTAGTATCAGGGGACCCTACGAGCAGTACTTC.

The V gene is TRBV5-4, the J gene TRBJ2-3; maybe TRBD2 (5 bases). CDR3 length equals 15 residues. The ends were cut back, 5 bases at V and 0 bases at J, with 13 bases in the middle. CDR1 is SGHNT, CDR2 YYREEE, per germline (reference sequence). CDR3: CASRPDWASTDTQYF. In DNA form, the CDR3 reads TGTGCCAGCAGACCGGACTGGGCTAGCACAGATACGCAGTATTTT.

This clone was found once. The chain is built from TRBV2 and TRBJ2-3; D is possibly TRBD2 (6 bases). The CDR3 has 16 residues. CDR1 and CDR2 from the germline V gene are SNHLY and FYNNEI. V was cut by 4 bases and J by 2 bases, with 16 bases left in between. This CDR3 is CASSGSGKLPTDTQYF. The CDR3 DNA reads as TGTGCCAGCAGTGGTAGCGGAAAACTTCCCACAGATACGCAGTATTTT.